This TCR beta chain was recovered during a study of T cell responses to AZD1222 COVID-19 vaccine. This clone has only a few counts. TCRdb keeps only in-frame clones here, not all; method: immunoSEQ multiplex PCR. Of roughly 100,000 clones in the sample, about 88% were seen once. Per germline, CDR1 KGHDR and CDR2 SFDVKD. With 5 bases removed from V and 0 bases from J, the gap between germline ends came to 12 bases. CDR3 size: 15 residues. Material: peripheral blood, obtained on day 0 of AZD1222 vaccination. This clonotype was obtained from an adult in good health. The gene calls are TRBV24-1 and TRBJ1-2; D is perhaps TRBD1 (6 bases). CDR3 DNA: TGTGCCACCAGTGGGAACAGGGAAGCTAACTATGGCTACACCTTC. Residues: CATSGNREANYGYTF.